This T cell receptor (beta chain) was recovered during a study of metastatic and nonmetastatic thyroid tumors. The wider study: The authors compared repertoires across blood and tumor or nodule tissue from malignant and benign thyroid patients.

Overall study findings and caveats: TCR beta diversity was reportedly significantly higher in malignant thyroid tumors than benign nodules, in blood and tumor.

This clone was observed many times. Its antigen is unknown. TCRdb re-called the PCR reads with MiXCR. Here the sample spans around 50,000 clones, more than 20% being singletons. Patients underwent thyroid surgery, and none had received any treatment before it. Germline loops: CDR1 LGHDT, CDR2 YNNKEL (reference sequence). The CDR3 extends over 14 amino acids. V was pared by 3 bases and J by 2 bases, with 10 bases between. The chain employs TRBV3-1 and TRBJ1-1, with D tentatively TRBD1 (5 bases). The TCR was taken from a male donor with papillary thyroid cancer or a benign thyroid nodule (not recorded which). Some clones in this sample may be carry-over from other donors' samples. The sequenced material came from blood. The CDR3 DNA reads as TGTGCCAGCAGCCAGAGGGGCTCTAACACTGAAGCTTTCTTT. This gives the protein CASSQRGSNTEAFF. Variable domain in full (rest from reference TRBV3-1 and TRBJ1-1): DTAVSQTPKYLVTQMGNDKSIKCEQNLGHDTMYWYKQDSKKFLKIMFSYNNKELIINETVPNRFSPKSPDKAHLNLHINSLELGDSAVYFCASSQRGSNTEAFFGQGTRLTVV.